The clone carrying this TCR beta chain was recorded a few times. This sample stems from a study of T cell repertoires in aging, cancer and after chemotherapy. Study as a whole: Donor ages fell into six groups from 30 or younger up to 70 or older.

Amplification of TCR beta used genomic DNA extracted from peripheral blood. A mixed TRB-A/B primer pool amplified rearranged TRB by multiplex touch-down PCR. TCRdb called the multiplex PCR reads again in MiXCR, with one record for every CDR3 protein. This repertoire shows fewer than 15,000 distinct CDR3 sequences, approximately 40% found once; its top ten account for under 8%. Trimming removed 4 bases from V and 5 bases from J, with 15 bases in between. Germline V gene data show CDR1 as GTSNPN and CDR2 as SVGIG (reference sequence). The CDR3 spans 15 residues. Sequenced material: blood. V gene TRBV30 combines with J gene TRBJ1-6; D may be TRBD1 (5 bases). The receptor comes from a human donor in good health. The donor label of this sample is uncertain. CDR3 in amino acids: CAWTKGTYDNSPLHF. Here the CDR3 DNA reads TGTGCCTGGACAAAAGGGACGTACGATAATTCACCCCTCCACTTT.